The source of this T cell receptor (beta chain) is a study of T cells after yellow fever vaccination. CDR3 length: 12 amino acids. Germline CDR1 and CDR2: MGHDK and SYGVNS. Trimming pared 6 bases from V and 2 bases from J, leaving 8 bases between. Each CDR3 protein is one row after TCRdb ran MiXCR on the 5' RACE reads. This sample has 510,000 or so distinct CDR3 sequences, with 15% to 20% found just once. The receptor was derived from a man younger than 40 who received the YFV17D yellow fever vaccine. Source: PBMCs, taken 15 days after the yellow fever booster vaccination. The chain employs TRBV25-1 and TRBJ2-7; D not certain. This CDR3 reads CASRGATYEQYF. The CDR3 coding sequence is TGTGCCAGCAGGGGCGCAACCTACGAGCAGTACTTC.